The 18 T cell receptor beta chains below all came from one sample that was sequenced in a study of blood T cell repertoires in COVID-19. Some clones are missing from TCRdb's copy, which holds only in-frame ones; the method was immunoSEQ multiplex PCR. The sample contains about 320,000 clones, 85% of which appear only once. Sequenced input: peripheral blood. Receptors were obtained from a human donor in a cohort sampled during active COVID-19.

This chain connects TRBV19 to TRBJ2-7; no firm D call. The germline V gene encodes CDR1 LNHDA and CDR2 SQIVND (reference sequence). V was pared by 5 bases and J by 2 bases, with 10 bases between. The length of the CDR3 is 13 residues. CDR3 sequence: CASSPRGPYEQYF. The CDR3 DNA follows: TGTGCCAGTAGTCCACGTGGGCCCTACGAGCAGTACTTC.

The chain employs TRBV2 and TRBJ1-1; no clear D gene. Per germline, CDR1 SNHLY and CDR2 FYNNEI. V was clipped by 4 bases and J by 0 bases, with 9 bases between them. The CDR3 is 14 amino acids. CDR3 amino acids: CASSVEALNTEAFF. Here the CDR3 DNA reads TGTGCCAGCAGTGTGGAAGCGCTGAACACTGAAGCTTTCTTT. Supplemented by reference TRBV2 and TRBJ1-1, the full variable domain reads EPEVTQTPSHQVTQMGQEVILRCVPISNHLYFYWYRQILGQKVEFLVSFYNNEISEKSEIFDDQFSVERPDGSNFTLKIRSTKLEDSAMYFCASSVEALNTEAFFGQGTRLTVV.

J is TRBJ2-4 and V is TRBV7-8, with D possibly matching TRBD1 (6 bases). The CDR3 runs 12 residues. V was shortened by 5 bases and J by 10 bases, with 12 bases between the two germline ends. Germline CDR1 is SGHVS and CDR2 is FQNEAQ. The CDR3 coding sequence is TGTGCCAGCAGCCCACCAACAGGGATTCAGTACTTC. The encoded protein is CASSPPTGIQYF.

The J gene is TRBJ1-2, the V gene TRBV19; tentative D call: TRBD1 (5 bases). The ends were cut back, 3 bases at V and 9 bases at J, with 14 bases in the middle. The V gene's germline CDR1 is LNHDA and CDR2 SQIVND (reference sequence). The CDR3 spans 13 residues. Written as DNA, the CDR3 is TGTGCCAGTAGTATTAGCGGGGGATCAAGCTACACCTTC. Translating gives CASSISGGSSYTF.

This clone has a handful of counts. The CDR3 region is CASSLGRGTFEQYF. The CDR3, as DNA: TGCGCCAGCAGCTTGGGGCGGGGGACCTTTGAGCAGTACTTC. The chain combines TRBV5-1 with TRBJ2-7; TRBD2 aligns across 7 bases. Trimming cost V 0 bases and J 7 bases; bases outside gene matches: 7. The CDR3 runs to 14 residues. Germline-derived CDR1 and CDR2 are SGHRS and YFSETQ.

CDR3 nucleotides: TGCGCCAGCAGCCAATTAGCAGGGGTCGGTACTGAAGCTTTCTTT. Protein product: CASSQLAGVGTEAFF. V is TRBV4-1 and J is TRBJ1-1; perhaps TRBD1 as D (6 bases). CDR3 length equals 15 residues. Trimming removed 2 bases at V and 5 bases at J, with 15 bases between. Germline lookup yields CDR1 MGHRA and CDR2 YSYEKL.

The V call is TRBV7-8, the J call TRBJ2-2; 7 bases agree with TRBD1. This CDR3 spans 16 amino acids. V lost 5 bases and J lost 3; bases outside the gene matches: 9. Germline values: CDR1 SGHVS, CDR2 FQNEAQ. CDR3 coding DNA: TGTGCCAGCAGCCCCCACCGGGACAGACACACCGGGGAGCTGTTTTTT. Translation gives CASSPHRDRHTGELFF.

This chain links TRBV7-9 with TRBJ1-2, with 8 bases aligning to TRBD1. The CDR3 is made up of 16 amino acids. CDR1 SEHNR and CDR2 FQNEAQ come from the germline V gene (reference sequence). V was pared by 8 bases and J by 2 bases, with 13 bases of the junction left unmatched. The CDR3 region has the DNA TGTGCCAGCGGTAGCCCGGGACAGGTCAACAACTATGGCTACACCTTC. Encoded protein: CASGSPGQVNNYGYTF.

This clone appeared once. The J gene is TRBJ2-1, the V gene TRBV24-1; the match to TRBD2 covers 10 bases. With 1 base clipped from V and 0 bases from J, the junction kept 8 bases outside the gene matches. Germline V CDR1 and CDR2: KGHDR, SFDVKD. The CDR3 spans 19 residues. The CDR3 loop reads CATSDFGGASGGSYNEQFF. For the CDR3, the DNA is TGTGCCACCAGTGATTTTGGGGGTGCTAGCGGGGGCTCCTACAATGAGCAGTTCTTC.

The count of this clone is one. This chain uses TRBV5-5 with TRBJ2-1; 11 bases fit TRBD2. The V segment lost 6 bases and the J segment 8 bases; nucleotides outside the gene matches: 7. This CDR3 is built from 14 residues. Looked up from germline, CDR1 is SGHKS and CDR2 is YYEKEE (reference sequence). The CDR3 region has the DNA TGTGCCAGCATGACACTAGCGGGGGTGGATGAGCAGTTCTTC. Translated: CASMTLAGVDEQFF.

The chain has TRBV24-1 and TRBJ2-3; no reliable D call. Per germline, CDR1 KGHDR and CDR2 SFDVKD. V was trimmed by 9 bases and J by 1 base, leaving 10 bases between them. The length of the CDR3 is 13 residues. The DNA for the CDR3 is TGTGCCACCTCCCCTATAGGCACAGATACGCAGTATTTT. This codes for CATSPIGTDTQYF.

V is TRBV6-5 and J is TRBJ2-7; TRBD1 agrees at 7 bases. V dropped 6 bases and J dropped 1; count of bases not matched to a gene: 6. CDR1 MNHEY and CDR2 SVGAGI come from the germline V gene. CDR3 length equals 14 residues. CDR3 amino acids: CASRMTGISYEQYF. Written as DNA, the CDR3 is TGTGCCAGCAGGATGACAGGGATATCCTACGAGCAGTACTTC.

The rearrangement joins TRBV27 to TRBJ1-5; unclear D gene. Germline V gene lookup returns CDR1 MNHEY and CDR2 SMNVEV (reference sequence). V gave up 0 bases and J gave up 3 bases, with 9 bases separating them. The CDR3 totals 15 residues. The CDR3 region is CASSLSAVNNQPQHF. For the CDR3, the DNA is TGTGCCAGCAGTTTATCGGCAGTTAACAATCAGCCCCAGCATTTT.

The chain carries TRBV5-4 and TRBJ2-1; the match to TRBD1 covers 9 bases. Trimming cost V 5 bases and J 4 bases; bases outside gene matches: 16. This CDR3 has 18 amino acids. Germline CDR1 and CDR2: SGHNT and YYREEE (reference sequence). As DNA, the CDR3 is TGTGCCAGCAGGCCGGGACAGGGAGTCGGCGGCTCTTACAATGAGCAGTTCTTC. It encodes CASRPGQGVGGSYNEQFF.

In DNA, the CDR3 is TGTGCCAGCAGCGTGACCAGGGGTATGGAGCCCCAGCATTTT. Its translation is CASSVTRGMEPQHF. The genes are TRBV7-8 and TRBJ1-5, with a weak D call TRBD1 (6 bases). Deletions cut 5 bases from V and 8 bases from J, with 16 bases between. The CDR3 sequence is 14 residues long. Germline V gives CDR1 SGHVS, CDR2 FQNEAQ.

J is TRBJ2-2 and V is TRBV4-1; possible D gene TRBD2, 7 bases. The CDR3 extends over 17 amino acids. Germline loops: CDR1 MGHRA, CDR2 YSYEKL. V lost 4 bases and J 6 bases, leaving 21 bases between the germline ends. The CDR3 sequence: CASSRYTGGPGPGELFF. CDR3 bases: TGCGCCAGCAGCCGATACACGGGGGGCCCCGGCCCCGGGGAGCTGTTTTTT.

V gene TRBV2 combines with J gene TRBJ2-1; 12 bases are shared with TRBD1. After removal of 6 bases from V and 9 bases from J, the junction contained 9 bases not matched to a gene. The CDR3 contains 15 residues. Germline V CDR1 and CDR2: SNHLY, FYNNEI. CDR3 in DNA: TGTGCCAGCAGGGCCTGGGGACAGGGGGCTCGTGAGCAGTTCTTC. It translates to CASRAWGQGAREQFF.

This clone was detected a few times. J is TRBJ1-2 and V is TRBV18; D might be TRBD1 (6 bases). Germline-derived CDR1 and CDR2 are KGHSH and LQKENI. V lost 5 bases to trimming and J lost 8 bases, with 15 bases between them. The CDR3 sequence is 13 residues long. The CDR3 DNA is TGTGCCAGCTCATCCACAGGGAGAGAAGGCTACACCTTC. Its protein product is CASSSTGREGYTF.